This note documents a single TCR beta chain sequence. The antigen remains unidentified. The CDR3 runs to 19 residues. J gave up 0 bases and V 3 bases, and 9 bases lay outside the gene matches. Germline values: CDR1 KGHDR, CDR2 SFDVKD. This specimen comes from a study of T-cell memory formation after mild COVID-19. Whole-study context: TCR clusters showed largely donor specificity.

5'RACE with constant-segment primers yielded barcoded, UMI-tagged TCR alpha and TCR beta cDNA libraries. MiXCR, run by TCRdb on the 5' RACE reads, gives a single entry per CDR3 protein. The sample lists under 250,000 distinct CDR3 sequences, roughly 14% seen once, with about 2% in the top ten. Regarding the study as a whole: A balance of CD4 and CD8 characterized clones contracting day 15 to 85, whereas later expanders leaned CD4+. CD4+ contracting clones were mainly CM and EM; CD8+ ones, EMRA.

The sequence was collected from an adult woman who had mild COVID-19 (a few samples of this study predate the infection). Cell type and time point are not known. Sequencing input: PBMCs or a T cell subset sorted from them (not recorded which). This chain joins TRBV24-1 and TRBJ2-1; TRBD2 matches 11 bases. CDR3 in DNA: TGTGCCACCAGTGATGTCCCGGGACTAGCGGTAAGCTCCTACAATGAGCAGTTCTTC. Protein product: CATSDVPGLAVSSYNEQFF.